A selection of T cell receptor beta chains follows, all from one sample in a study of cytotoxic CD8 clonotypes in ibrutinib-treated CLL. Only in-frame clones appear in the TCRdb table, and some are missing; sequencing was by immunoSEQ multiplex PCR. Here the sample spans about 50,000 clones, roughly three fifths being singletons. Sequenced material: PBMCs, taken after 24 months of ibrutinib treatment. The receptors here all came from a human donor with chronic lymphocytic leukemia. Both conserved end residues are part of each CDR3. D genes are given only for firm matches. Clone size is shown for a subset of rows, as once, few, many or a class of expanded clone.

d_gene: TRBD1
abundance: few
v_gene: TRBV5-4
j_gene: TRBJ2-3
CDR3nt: TGTGCCAGCAGCACCGGACAGGGAACAGATACGCAGTATTTT
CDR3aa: CASSTGQGTDTQYF

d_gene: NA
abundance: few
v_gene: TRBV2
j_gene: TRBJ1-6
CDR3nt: TGTGCCAGCACTCGGGACCGACCTCAAAATTCACCCCTCCACTTT
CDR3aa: CASTRDRPQNSPLHF

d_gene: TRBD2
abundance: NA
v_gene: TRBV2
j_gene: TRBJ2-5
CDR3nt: TGTGCCAGCAGTGGGTCCGGGACTAGCGACGAGACCCAGTACTTC
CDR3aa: CASSGSGTSDETQYF

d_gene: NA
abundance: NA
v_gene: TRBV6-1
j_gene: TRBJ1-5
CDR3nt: TGTGCCAGCAGAGATCAGGGGATGCGGCCCCAGCATTTT
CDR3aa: CASRDQGMRPQHF

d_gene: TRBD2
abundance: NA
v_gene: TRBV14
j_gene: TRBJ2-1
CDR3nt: TGTGCCAGCAGCCAACTAGCGGGGGGGCCCAATGAGCAGTTCTTC
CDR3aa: CASSQLAGGPNEQFF

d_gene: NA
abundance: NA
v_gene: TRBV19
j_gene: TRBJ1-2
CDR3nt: TGTGCCAGTAAGCGAAACTATGGCTACACCTTC
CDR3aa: CASKRNYGYTF

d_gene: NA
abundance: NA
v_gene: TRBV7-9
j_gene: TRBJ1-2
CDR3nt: TGTGCCAGCAGCTTAGCGCGTGGAGGAGGGGTCGGCTACACCTTC
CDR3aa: CASSLARGGGVGYTF

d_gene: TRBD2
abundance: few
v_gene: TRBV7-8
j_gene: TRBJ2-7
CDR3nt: TGTGCCAGCAGCTTAGTTAGCGGGGGCCACTACGAGCAGTACTTC
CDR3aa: CASSLVSGGHYEQYF

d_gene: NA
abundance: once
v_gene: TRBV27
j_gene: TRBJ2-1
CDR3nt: TGTGCCAGCAGTTTAGAATGGGGCCGGGCCGGCAATGAGCAGTTCTTC
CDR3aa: CASSLEWGRAGNEQFF

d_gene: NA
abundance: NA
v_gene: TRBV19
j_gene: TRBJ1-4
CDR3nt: TGTGCCAGTAGTATTCTGGGAACAACTAATGAAAAACTGTTTTTT
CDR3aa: CASSILGTTNEKLFF

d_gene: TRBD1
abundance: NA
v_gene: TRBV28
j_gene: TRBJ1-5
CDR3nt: TGTGCCAGCGGCACACAGGGGGTTCTCAATCAGCCCCAGCATTTT
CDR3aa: CASGTQGVLNQPQHF

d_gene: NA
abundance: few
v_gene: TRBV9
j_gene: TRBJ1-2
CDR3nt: TGTGCCAGCAGCGCAACCCTAGGGGAGATCTATGGCTACACCTTC
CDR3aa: CASSATLGEIYGYTF

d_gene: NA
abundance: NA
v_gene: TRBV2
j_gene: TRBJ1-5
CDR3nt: TGTGCCAGCAGTTTAGGTTTGTTTCAGCCCCAGCATTTT
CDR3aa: CASSLGLFQPQHF

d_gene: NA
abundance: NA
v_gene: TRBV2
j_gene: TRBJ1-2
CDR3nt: TGTGCCAGCAGCTTTTGGGGTCAGATCGAGACCCGTGGCTACACCTTC
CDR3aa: CASSFWGQIETRGYTF

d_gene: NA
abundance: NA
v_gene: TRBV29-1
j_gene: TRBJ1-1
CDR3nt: TGCAGCGTTGAATCAACCAGGGACACTGAAGCTTTCTTT
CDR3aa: CSVESTRDTEAFF

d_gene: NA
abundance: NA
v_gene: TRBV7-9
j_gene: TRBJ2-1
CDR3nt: TGTGCCAGCAGCTTAGAGGGGGGTTTTGATACCGATGAGCAGTTCTTC
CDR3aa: CASSLEGGFDTDEQFF

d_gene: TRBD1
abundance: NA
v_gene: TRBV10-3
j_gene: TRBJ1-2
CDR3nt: TGTGCCATCAGTGATGCAGGGGGCACCGCTAACTATGGCTACACCTTC
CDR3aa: CAISDAGGTANYGYTF

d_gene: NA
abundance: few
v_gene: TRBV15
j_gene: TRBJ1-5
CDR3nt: TGTGCCACCAGCAGAGACCGGGGCGGGACGGGGGTACAGCCCCAGCATTTT
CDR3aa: CATSRDRGGTGVQPQHF

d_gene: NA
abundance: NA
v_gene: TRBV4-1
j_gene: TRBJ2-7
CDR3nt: TGCGCCAGCAGCCCTCAGGGGCGAGCACCCCGTATGATCTACGAGCAGTACTTC
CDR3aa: CASSPQGRAPRMIYEQYF

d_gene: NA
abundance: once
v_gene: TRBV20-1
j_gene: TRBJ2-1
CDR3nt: TGCAGTGCTAGGAATGTGGGTGAGCAGTTCTTC
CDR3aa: CSARNVGEQFF

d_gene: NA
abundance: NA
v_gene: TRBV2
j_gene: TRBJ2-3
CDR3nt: TGTGCCAGCAGGCAGGGCCCAGATACGCAGTATTTT
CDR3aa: CASRQGPDTQYF

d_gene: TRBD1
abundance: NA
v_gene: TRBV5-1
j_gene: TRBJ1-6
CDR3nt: TGCGCCAGCAGCCCCCGGACAGGGGCAGCAAATTCACCCCTCCACTTT
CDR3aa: CASSPRTGAANSPLHF

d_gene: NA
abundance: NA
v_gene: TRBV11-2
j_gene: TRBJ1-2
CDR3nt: TGTGCCAGCAGCTCGGGACGGACATATGGCTACACCTTC
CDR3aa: CASSSGRTYGYTF

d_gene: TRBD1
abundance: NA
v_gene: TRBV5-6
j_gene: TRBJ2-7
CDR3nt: TGTGCCAGCAGGCCGACAGGGGGACCCTCCTACGAGCAGTACTTC
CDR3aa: CASRPTGGPSYEQYF

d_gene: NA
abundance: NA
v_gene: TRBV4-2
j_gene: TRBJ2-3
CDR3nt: TGTGCCAGCAGTCAAGAAGCCACCCCCCGCACAGATACGCAGTATTTT
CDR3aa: CASSQEATPRTDTQYF

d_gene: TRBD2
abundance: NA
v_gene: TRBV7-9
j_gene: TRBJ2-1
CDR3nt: TGTGCCAGCAGCTTAACTAGCGGGGGGCGCAATGAGCAGTTCTTC
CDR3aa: CASSLTSGGRNEQFF

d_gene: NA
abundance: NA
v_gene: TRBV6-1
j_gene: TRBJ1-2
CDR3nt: TGTGCCAGCAGTGTTGGCTCTTTTAACTATGGCTACACCTTC
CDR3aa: CASSVGSFNYGYTF

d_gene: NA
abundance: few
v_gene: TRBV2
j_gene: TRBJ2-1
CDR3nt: TGTGCCAGCAGTGGAGAGAATGAGCAGTTCTTC
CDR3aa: CASSGENEQFF

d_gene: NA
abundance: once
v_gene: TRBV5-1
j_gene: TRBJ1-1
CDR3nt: TGCGCCAGCAGCGCCAAAGGGGAGGGATTTGGGGCTTTCTTT
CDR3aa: CASSAKGEGFGAFF

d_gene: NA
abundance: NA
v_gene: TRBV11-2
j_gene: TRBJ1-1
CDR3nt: TGTGCCAGCACAAACCAGGGCTTGGCGACGTCCAACACTGAAGCTTTCTTT
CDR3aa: CASTNQGLATSNTEAFF

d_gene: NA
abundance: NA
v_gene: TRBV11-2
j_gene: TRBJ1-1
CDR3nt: TGTGCCAGCAGCTTAGGGCAGGAGAACACTGAGGCTTTCTTT
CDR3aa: CASSLGQENTEAFF

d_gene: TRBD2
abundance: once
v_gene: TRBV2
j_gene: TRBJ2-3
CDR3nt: TGTGCCAGCAGGGTAGCGGGGGCACTCGATACGCAGTATTTT
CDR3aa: CASRVAGALDTQYF

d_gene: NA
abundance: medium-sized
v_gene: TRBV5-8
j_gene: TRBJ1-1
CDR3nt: TGTGCCAGCAGCTTGGACTTATCGGGCCGGTTCAGCACTGCTTTCTTT
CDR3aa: CASSLDLSGRFSTAFF

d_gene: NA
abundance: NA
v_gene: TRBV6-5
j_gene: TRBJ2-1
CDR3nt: TGTGCCATCCAGGAAGGACAGACACCTTACAATGAGCAGTTCTTC
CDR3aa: CAIQEGQTPYNEQFF

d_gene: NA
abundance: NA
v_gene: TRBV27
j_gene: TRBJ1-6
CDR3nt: TGTGCCAGCAACCCATCGGGGAGCTCCTATAATTCACCCCTCCACTTT
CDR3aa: CASNPSGSSYNSPLHF

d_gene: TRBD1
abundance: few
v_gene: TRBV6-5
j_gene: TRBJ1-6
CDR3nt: TGTGCCAGCTCACTGGGCAGGGGGGATTCACCCCTCCACTTT
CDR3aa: CASSLGRGDSPLHF

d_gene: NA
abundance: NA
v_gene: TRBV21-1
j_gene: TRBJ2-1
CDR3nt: TGTGCCAGCAGCACCCGGACTAGCGGGGGTTCCTACAATGAGCAGTTCTTC
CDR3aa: CASSTRTSGGSYNEQFF

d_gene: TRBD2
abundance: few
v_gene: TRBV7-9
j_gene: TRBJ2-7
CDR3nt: TGTGCCAGCAGCCCCAGCGGGGGGGATTACGAGCAGTACTTC
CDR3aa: CASSPSGGDYEQYF

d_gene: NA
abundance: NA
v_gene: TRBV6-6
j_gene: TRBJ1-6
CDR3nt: TGTGCCAGCACCCCGGACCCCAATTCACCCCTCCACTTT
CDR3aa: CASTPDPNSPLHF

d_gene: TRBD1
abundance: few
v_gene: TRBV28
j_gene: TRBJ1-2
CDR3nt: TGTGCCAGCAGTTTCCTCCAGGGGGATGGGTTAGCTAACTATGGCTACACCTTC
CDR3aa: CASSFLQGDGLANYGYTF

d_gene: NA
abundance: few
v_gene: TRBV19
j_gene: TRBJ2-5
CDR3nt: TGTGCCAGTAGTAGGATGGGGGAGACCCAGTACTTC
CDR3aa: CASSRMGETQYF

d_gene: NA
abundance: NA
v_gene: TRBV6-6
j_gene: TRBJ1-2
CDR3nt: TGTGCCAGCAGTCCCCCCGGGGGTTCGAGCTATGGCTACACCTTC
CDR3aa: CASSPPGGSSYGYTF

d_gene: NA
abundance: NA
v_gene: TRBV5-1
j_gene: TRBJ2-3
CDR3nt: TGCGCCAGCAGCTTGGCCGGCGCAGATACGCAGTATTTT
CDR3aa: CASSLAGADTQYF

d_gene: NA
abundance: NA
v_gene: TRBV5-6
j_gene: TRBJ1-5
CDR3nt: TGTGCCAGCAGAACTTACTCGGGGGGCAATCAGCCCCAGCATTTT
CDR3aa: CASRTYSGGNQPQHF

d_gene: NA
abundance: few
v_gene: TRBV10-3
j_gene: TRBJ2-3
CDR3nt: TGTGCCATCAGTGAGCCACAAGATACGCAGTATTTT
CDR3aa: CAISEPQDTQYF

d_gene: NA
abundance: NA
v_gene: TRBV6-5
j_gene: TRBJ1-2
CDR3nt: TGTGCCAGCAGTTTTGGAGCATCTAACTATGGCTACACCTTC
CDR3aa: CASSFGASNYGYTF

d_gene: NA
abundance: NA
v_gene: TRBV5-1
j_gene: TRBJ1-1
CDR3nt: TGCGCCAGCAGCTTGGATCCAGACACTGAAGCTTTCTTT
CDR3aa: CASSLDPDTEAFF

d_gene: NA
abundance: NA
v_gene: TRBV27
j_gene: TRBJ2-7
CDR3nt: TGTGCCAGCAGTTTAACAGGGCGGAGCTCCTACGAGCAGTACTTC
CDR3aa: CASSLTGRSSYEQYF

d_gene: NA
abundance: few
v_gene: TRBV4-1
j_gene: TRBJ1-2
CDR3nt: TGCGCCAGCAGCCGAACGACATCCACCGCCGGTGGCTACACCTTC
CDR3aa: CASSRTTSTAGGYTF

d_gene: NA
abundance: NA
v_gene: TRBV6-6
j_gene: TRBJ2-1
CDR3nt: TGTGCCAGCAATCCGGGGAGGGGGTGGAGGAATGAGCAGTTCTTC
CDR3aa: CASNPGRGWRNEQFF

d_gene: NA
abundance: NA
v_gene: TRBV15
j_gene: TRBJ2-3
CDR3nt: TGTGCCACCAGCAGGGGGGGCTCGGATACGCAGTATTTT
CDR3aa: CATSRGGSDTQYF

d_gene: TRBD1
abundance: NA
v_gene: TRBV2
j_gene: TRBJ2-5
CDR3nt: TGTGCCAGCAGTGATCTACGGACAGGGCAACAAGAGACCCAGTACTTC
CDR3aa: CASSDLRTGQQETQYF

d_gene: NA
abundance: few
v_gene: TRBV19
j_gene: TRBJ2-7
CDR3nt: TGTGCCAGTAGTACCGGAGGGGGCCCAGCCTACGAGCAGTACTTC
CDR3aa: CASSTGGGPAYEQYF

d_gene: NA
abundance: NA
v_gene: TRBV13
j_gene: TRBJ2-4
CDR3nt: TGTGCCAGCAGCTTAGCGGACAGCGTTTATCAGTACTTC
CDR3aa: CASSLADSVYQYF

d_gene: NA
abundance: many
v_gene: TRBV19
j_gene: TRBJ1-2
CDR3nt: TGTGCCAGTAGTACGGGGGTCTATGACTACACCTTC
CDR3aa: CASSTGVYDYTF

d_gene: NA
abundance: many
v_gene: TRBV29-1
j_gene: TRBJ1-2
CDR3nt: TGCAGCGTTACGAGCCAGACCCAGGAAGACACCTTC
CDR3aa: CSVTSQTQEDTF

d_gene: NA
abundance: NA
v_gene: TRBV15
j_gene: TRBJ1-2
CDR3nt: TGTGCCACCAGCAGAGATCCTGGGGGAATCGATGGCTACACCTTC
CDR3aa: CATSRDPGGIDGYTF

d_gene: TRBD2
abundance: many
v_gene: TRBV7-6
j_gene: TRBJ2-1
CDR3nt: TGTGCCAGCAGCCCCTCTTTTGGGCGGGGGGGCTCTTACAATGAGCAGTTCTTC
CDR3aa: CASSPSFGRGGSYNEQFF

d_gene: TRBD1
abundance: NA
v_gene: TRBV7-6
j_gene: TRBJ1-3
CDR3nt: TGTGCCAGCAGCCCTGGGGCCGGACAGGGCGTCTCTGGAAACACCATATATTTT
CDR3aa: CASSPGAGQGVSGNTIYF

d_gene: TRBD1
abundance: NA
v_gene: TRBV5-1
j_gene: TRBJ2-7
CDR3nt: TGCGCCAGCAGCTCCCCTCAGGGGGCAGGCGAGCAGTACTTC
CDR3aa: CASSSPQGAGEQYF